The 32 T cell receptor beta chains reported below all come from one sample, sequenced in a study of T-cell memory formation after mild COVID-19. TCRdb reprocessed the 5' RACE reads via MiXCR and lists one record per CDR3 protein. This table has 450,000 or so distinct CDR3 sequences, 20% to 25% appearing once. The specimen sequenced was PBMCs or a T cell subset sorted from them (not recorded which). The receptors here all came from an adult woman who had mild COVID-19 (a few samples of this study predate the infection). Cell type and time point are not known.

This clonotype has just a few counts. The DNA is left out, because the CDR3 cannot be placed on it with certainty; the CDR3 is given as TCRdb lists it. The chain combines TRBV19 with TRBJ1-1; the D call in the table, TRBD1, was not verified against the DNA. The CDR3 comprises 15 residues, both ends counted. CDR1 and CDR2 from the germline V gene are LNHDA and SQIVND (reference sequence). This CDR3 is CASSRQGQADLKLSF.

This clonotype occurred many times. The rearrangement links TRBV29-1 to TRBJ2-7; 7 nucleotides line up with TRBD2. The V segment lost 4 bases and the J segment 2 bases; nucleotides outside the gene matches: 5. Germline values: CDR1 SQVTM, CDR2 ANQGSEA. The CDR3 loop spans 13 amino acids. The CDR3 protein is CSVGRGSPYEQYF. Here the CDR3 DNA reads TGCAGCGTTGGGCGGGGGTCCCCCTACGAGCAGTACTTC.

This clonotype was counted a few times. This sequence joins TRBV19 and TRBJ2-2; D might be TRBD2 (6 bases). CDR3 size: 13 residues. The germline V gene encodes CDR1 LNHDA and CDR2 SQIVND (reference sequence). Trimming pared 11 bases from V and 2 bases from J, leaving 12 bases between. The CDR3 sequence: CAGQTSNTGELFF. The CDR3 DNA sequence: TGTGCCGGCCAGACTAGTAACACCGGGGAGCTGTTTTTT.

The J gene is TRBJ1-1, the V gene TRBV29-1; D not resolved. CDR1 and CDR2 from the germline V gene are SQVTM and ANQGSEA. Trimming pared 1 base from V and 3 bases from J, leaving 9 bases between. The CDR3 loop spans 13 amino acids. The CDR3 sequence: CSVEVRRDTEAFF. The DNA for the CDR3 is TGCAGCGTTGAAGTCAGGAGGGACACTGAAGCTTTCTTT.

This clonotype has only a few counts. The chain joins TRBV7-3 to TRBJ2-2, with D perhaps TRBD1 or TRBD2 (5 bases each). The CDR3 is 17 residues long. Deletions cut 4 bases from V and 1 base from J, with 16 bases between. In germline, CDR1 is SGHTA, CDR2 FQGTGA. The CDR3 DNA sequence: TGTGCCAGCAGCTCCGATCCCGGGACGGGGAACACCGGGGAGCTGTTTTTT. It codes for CASSSDPGTGNTGELFF.

This clonotype was detected a few times. V gene TRBV5-1 combines with J gene TRBJ2-3; tentative D call: TRBD1 (7 bases). The ends were cut back, 4 bases at V and 9 bases at J, with 15 bases in the middle. CDR1 SGHRS and CDR2 YFSETQ come from the germline V gene. CDR3 length: 13 amino acids. CDR3 protein: CASSATGDFTQYF. In DNA form, the CDR3 reads TGCGCCAGCAGCGCCACAGGGGACTTCACGCAGTATTTT.

This chain links TRBV10-3 with TRBJ2-2; a possible D gene is TRBD2 (6 bases). Trimming took 6 bases from V and 6 from J, leaving 17 bases between them. Germline CDR1 ENHRY, CDR2 SYGVKD. The CDR3 loop spans 15 amino acids. For the CDR3, the DNA is TGTGCCATCAGCCCTAGGGCGGGAATGGCCGGGGAGCTGTTTTTT. It codes for CAISPRAGMAGELFF.

The J gene is TRBJ1-1, the V gene TRBV9; D ambiguous. Trimming removed 4 bases at V and 0 bases at J, with 13 bases between. CDR1 and CDR2 from the germline V gene are SGDLS and YYNGEE. The CDR3 spans 15 residues. The CDR3 reads CASSQSEAMNTEAFF. The CDR3, as DNA: TGTGCCAGCAGCCAGTCGGAGGCTATGAACACTGAAGCTTTCTTT. Combining the CDR3 with reference TRBV9 and TRBJ1-1 gives the whole variable domain DSGVTQTPKHLITATGQRVTLRCSPRSGDLSVYWYQQSLDQGLQFLIQYYNGEERAKGNILERFSAQQFPDLHSELNLSSLELGDSALYFCASSQSEAMNTEAFFGQGTRLTVV.

This rearrangement joins TRBV12-3 or TRBV12-4 to TRBJ1-4; D is ambiguous. V was clipped by 6 bases and J by 8 bases, with 19 bases between them. This CDR3 comprises 15 residues. CDR3 in DNA: TGTGCCAGCAGCCGCGGGGAGGCGGAAGGGGAAAAACTGTTTTTT. Its protein product is CASSRGEAEGEKLFF.

The chain couples TRBV5-1 to TRBJ2-7, with no clear D. Germline V gene data show CDR1 as SGHRS and CDR2 as YFSETQ. CDR3 length equals 14 residues. The V and J ends lost 4 bases and 1 base respectively, with 12 bases between them. The CDR3 DNA is TGCGCCAGCAGCCAGGACGGAATGTCCTACGAGCAGTACTTC. Amino acids: CASSQDGMSYEQYF.

There are a few counts of this clonotype. The genes are TRBV6-6 and TRBJ2-7, with 8 bases that match TRBD2. The V gene's germline CDR1 is MNHNY and CDR2 SVGAGI (reference sequence). The CDR3 runs to 17 residues. The V gene end was trimmed by 0 bases and the J gene end by 2 bases; junction bases not matched to a gene: 9. The CDR3 loop reads CASSYSTRRGAAYEQYF. CDR3 coding DNA: TGTGCCAGCAGTTACTCGACAAGGCGGGGGGCCGCCTACGAGCAGTACTTC.

The chain carries TRBV10-3 and TRBJ1-1, with D perhaps TRBD1 (6 bases). This CDR3 region has 15 residues. The V end was cut by 1 base, the J end by 0 bases, with 9 bases between. CDR1 ENHRY and CDR2 SYGVKD come from the germline V gene. The CDR3: CAISEFNRVNTEAFF. The CDR3 DNA reads TGTGCCATCAGTGAGTTTAACAGGGTGAACACTGAAGCTTTCTTT.

This clonotype showed up many times. The genes are TRBV6-5 and TRBJ2-3; D ambiguous. The CDR3 runs to 14 residues. CDR1 MNHEY and CDR2 SVGAGI come from the germline V gene. V was shortened by 5 bases and J by 0 bases, with 9 bases between the two germline ends. The DNA of the CDR3 is TGTGCCAGCAGTCAACGATCTAGCACAGATACGCAGTATTTT. Residues: CASSQRSSTDTQYF.

This clonotype occurred a few times. The chain joins TRBV15 to TRBJ2-3; no reliable D call. V was pared by 8 bases and J by 4 bases, with 7 bases between. Germline V lookup: CDR1 LNHNV, CDR2 YYDKDF (reference sequence). This CDR3 is 11 amino acids long. This CDR3 reads CATGVSDTQYF. DNA for the CDR3: TGTGCCACCGGGGTCTCAGATACGCAGTATTTT.

This clonotype was recorded a few times. CDR3 DNA sequence: TGTGCCAGCAGTTTGGGCAGGCGTCGCGCTGAAGCTTTCTTT. Translated, it gives CASSLGRRRAEAFF. The chain is built from TRBV12-3 or TRBV12-4 and TRBJ1-1; D is unclear. V was cut by 3 bases and J by 6 bases, with 14 bases left in between. The CDR3 has 14 amino acids.

The chain has TRBV5-5 and TRBJ2-1; 12 nucleotides line up with TRBD2. The V gene's germline CDR1 is SGHKS and CDR2 YYEKEE (reference sequence). V lost 3 bases to trimming and J lost 4 bases; unmatched junction nucleotides: 5. The CDR3 covers 16 residues. The DNA of the CDR3 is TGTGCCAGCAGCTACCCCGGGACTAGCGGGTACAATGAGCAGTTCTTC. It translates to CASSYPGTSGYNEQFF.

This clonotype was seen only a few times. The rearrangement uses TRBV10-3 and TRBJ2-3; D possibly corresponds to TRBD2 (6 bases). Trimming left V 7 bases short and J 0 bases short, with 14 bases between. In germline, CDR1 is ENHRY, CDR2 SYGVKD. The CDR3 spans 15 residues. The chain's CDR3 is CAITRGASSTDTQYF. The CDR3 region has the DNA TGTGCCATCACCCGCGGGGCTTCTAGCACAGATACGCAGTATTTT.

This chain links TRBV29-1 with TRBJ2-1, with no clear D. Germline lookup yields CDR1 SQVTM and CDR2 ANQGSEA. The CDR3 is 16 amino acids. The V end lost 4 bases, the J end lost 5 bases, and 21 bases lay between the germline ends. In DNA, the CDR3 is TGCAGCGTTGGAGGCCTCTCCACTCGTTTAGACAATGAGCAGTTCTTC. Translation: CSVGGLSTRLDNEQFF.

V gene TRBV11-3 combines with J gene TRBJ2-7, with D possibly being TRBD1 (5 bases). Germline CDR1 is SGHNT and CDR2 is YENEEA. The germline V and J ends were trimmed by 5 bases and 0 bases, with 11 bases remaining between them. The CDR3 is made up of 14 amino acids. CDR3 protein: CASSRQGLSYEQYF. The CDR3 DNA reads TGTGCCAGCAGCCGCCAGGGCCTCTCCTACGAGCAGTACTTC.

This clonotype was picked up a small number of times. The rearrangement joins TRBV12-3 or TRBV12-4 to TRBJ2-2; unclear D gene. CDR3 length: 14 residues. V was cut by 3 bases and J by 5 bases, with 10 bases left in between. Written as DNA, the CDR3 is TGTGCCAGCAGTTTGCCAGGATGGACCGGGGAGCTGTTTTTT. Translated: CASSLPGWTGELFF.

This chain uses TRBV20-1 with TRBJ2-1; D is unclear. CDR1 DFQATT and CDR2 SNEGSKA come from the germline V gene (reference sequence). This CDR3 comprises 12 residues. The germline V and J ends were trimmed by 1 base and 7 bases, with 8 bases remaining between them. The CDR3 coding sequence is TGCAGTGCTAGAGTGAGAGATAATGAGCAGTTCTTC. Its protein product is CSARVRDNEQFF.

This clonotype came up a few times. The chain recombines TRBV4-3 with TRBJ2-3; D is ambiguous. Germline V CDR1 and CDR2: LGHNA, YSLEER. The V and J ends lost 0 bases and 4 bases respectively, with 8 bases between them. CDR3 length: 14 residues. CDR3 region: CASSQEVQADTQYF. The CDR3 DNA is TGCGCCAGCAGCCAAGAAGTCCAAGCAGATACGCAGTATTTT.

The V and J genes are TRBV5-5 and TRBJ2-7, with D unclear. Trimming removed 6 bases from V and 2 bases from J, with 12 bases in between. The CDR3 is made up of 13 amino acids. From germline, CDR1 is SGHKS and CDR2 YYEKEE (reference sequence). CDR3 in amino acids: CASTVPGAYEQYF. In DNA form, the CDR3 reads TGTGCCAGCACAGTTCCGGGCGCCTACGAGCAGTACTTC.

At least ten counts were recorded for this clonotype. This rearrangement joins TRBV20-1 to TRBJ1-4, with D uncertain. The V end lost 5 bases, the J end lost 0 bases, and 10 bases lay between the germline ends. The CDR3 is 14 residues long. Germline CDR1 reads DFQATT; CDR2 reads SNEGSKA (reference sequence). The CDR3 DNA sequence: TGCAGTGCTCCTTACCAAGCAACTAATGAAAAACTGTTTTTT. Its protein product is CSAPYQATNEKLFF.

A remark on this clonotype: Germline is not matched at one junction end, which may reflect a read error. The chain has TRBV20-1 and TRBJ2-7; 8 bases line up with TRBD1. Per the germline V gene, CDR1 is DFQATT and CDR2 is SNEGSKA (reference sequence). This CDR3 spans 15 amino acids. Here the CDR3 reads CSARGDRGAGYEQYF. CDR3 nucleotide sequence: TGCAGTGCCCGCGGTGACAGGGGAGCGGGCTACGAGCAATACTTC.

The gene calls are TRBV12-3 or TRBV12-4 and TRBJ1-5; D is perhaps TRBD1 (6 bases). The CDR3 runs to 14 residues. Trimming took off 5 bases at V and 7 bases at J, with 15 bases between the two ends. The CDR3, as DNA: TGTGCCAGCAGTGTCGACAGGCTTGGCCAGCCCCAGCATTTT. Encoded protein: CASSVDRLGQPQHF.

This clonotype was counted between two and nine times. This chain connects TRBV12-3 or TRBV12-4 to TRBJ1-1; possibly TRBD1 for D (5 bases). Trimming took 6 bases from V and 6 from J, leaving 14 bases between them. The CDR3 extends over 13 amino acids. In DNA, the CDR3 is TGTGCCAGCAGAATGATCGGAGGGGCTGAAGCTTTCTTT. This gives the protein CASRMIGGAEAFF.

The chain is built from TRBV20-1 and TRBJ1-1; TRBD1 agrees at 9 bases. With V trimmed by 7 bases and J by 1 base, 7 bases remained unmatched. There are 14 residues in the CDR3. Germline CDR1 is DFQATT and CDR2 is SNEGSKA (reference sequence). Written as DNA, the CDR3 is TGCAGTGTTAAATCGGGACAGGGGAACACTGAAGCTTTCTTT. Encoded protein: CSVKSGQGNTEAFF.

In its sample, this clonotype was seen a few times. The J gene is TRBJ2-2, the V gene TRBV24-1; a possible D gene is TRBD2 (5 bases). The germline gives CDR1 KGHDR, CDR2 SFDVKD. This CDR3 is built from 11 residues. V lost 2 bases to trimming and J lost 13 bases, with 7 bases between them. CDR3 sequence: CATSDSGGLFF. DNA for the CDR3: TGTGCCACCAGTGATTCTGGAGGGCTGTTTTTT.

The CDR3 is CASSGRTANTDTQYF. CDR3 sequence (DNA): TGTGCCAGCAGCGGTCGGACAGCTAATACAGATACGCAGTATTTT. This chain joins TRBV12-3 or TRBV12-4 and TRBJ2-3, with D possibly matching TRBD1 (6 bases). This CDR3 comprises 15 residues. Trimming shortened V by 6 bases and J by 3 bases, and 16 bases separated the two germline ends.

The chain is built from TRBV7-8 and TRBJ1-4, with TRBD1 identical over 8 bases. V trimming: 4 bases; J trimming: 5 bases; junction bases outside the gene matches: 6. CDR1 is SGHVS, CDR2 FQNEAQ, per germline. There are 15 residues in the CDR3. The CDR3 bases are TGTGCCAGCAGCTCCCCCCGGGACAGGAATGAAAAACTGTTTTTT. This gives the protein CASSSPRDRNEKLFF.

The rearrangement joins TRBV7-9 to TRBJ1-2, with 7 positions matching TRBD1. The CDR3 covers 15 residues. J was trimmed by 3 bases and V by 4 bases; bases with no gene match: 8. The germline CDR1 and CDR2 sequences are SEHNR and FQNEAQ (reference sequence). CDR3 DNA: TGTGCCAGCAGCTCAGCCGGAGGGACAGACTATGGCTACACCTTC. Its translation: CASSSAGGTDYGYTF.